A selection of T cell receptor beta chains follows, all from one sample in a study of T cell repertoires in cytomegalovirus infection. TCRdb re-called the reads with MiXCR, one entry per CDR3 protein. The repertoire holds around 58,000 distinct CDR3 sequences, with around 20% as singletons. No cognate antigen is known for these TCRs. The sample here was CD8+ T cells from cultured PBMCs, taken from culture after CMV antigen stimulation. These receptors came from a human donor in good health (CMV status not recorded). Some clones in this sample may be carry-over from other donors' samples. The CDR3 runs from the conserved cysteine through the conserved F or W. Fields, in order: CDR3 length, D gene, clone size, V gene, J gene, CDR3 protein, CDR3 DNA. D genes are given only for firm matches. Clone size is stated in some rows and not others, as once, few, many or a class when expanded.

length: 15
D: -
size: -
V: TRBV12-3/TRBV12-4
J: TRBJ2-7
CDR3: CASSSRDTFSYEQYF
DNA: TGTGCCAGCAGTTCGCGGGACACCTTCTCCTACGAGCAGTACTTC

length: 15
D: -
size: -
V: TRBV19
J: TRBJ2-1
CDR3: CASSIQGASYNEQFF
DNA: TGTGCCAGTAGTATCCAGGGCGCGTCCTACAATGAGCAGTTCTTC

length: 10
D: -
size: few
V: TRBV7-6
J: TRBJ2-2
CDR3: CARGYEELFF
DNA: TGTGCCCGCGGGTATGAGGAGCTGTTTTTT

length: 14
D: -
size: -
V: TRBV7-2
J: TRBJ2-5
CDR3: CASSSEAERETQYF
DNA: TGTGCCAGCAGCTCCGAGGCGGAGAGGGAGACCCAGTACTTC

length: 15
D: TRBD1
size: -
V: TRBV6-2/TRBV6-3
J: TRBJ1-5
CDR3: CASRPGQGFDQPQHF
DNA: TGTGCCAGCAGACCGGGACAGGGGTTTGATCAGCCCCAGCATTTT

length: 15
D: -
size: many
V: TRBV12-3/TRBV12-4
J: TRBJ2-1
CDR3: CASKHPAPSYNEQFF
DNA: TGTGCCAGCAAACACCCCGCTCCCTCCTACAATGAGCAGTTCTTC

length: 12
D: -
size: few
V: TRBV7-6
J: TRBJ1-5
CDR3: CASSPADQPQHF
DNA: TGTGCCAGCAGCCCAGCCGATCAGCCCCAGCATTTT

length: 15
D: TRBD2
size: few
V: TRBV11-3
J: TRBJ2-1
CDR3: CASSEGVGLAHEQFF
DNA: TGTGCCAGCAGCGAGGGGGTCGGACTAGCACATGAGCAGTTCTTC

length: 17
D: -
size: -
V: TRBV6-2/TRBV6-3
J: TRBJ2-2
CDR3: CASSYLEGPSLGGELFF
DNA: TGTGCCAGCAGTTACTTGGAAGGGCCATCGCTCGGCGGGGAGCTGTTTTTT

length: 13
D: -
size: -
V: TRBV20-1
J: TRBJ1-1
CDR3: CSARDRQNTEAFF
DNA: TGCAGTGCTAGAGACAGGCAAAACACTGAAGCTTTCTTT

length: 13
D: -
size: -
V: TRBV12-3/TRBV12-4
J: TRBJ1-2
CDR3: CASYLERGYGYTF
DNA: TGTGCCAGCTACCTCGAGAGGGGCTATGGCTACACCTTC

length: 17
D: TRBD1
size: few
V: TRBV12-3/TRBV12-4
J: TRBJ2-1
CDR3: CASSLGTGVLRYNEQFF
DNA: TGTGCCAGCAGTTTGGGGACAGGGGTCCTTAGGTACAATGAGCAGTTCTTC

length: 12
D: -
size: few
V: TRBV7-9
J: TRBJ1-1
CDR3: CASSNLDTEAFF
DNA: TGTGCCAGCAGTAACCTGGACACTGAAGCTTTCTTT

length: 12
D: -
size: few
V: TRBV12-3/TRBV12-4
J: TRBJ1-2
CDR3: CASSQSRYGYTF
DNA: TGTGCCAGCAGTCAATCCCGCTATGGCTACACCTTC

length: 14
D: -
size: -
V: TRBV7-3
J: TRBJ2-7
CDR3: CASSPQGDLDEQYF
DNA: TGTGCCAGCAGTCCCCAGGGTGACCTAGACGAGCAGTACTTC

length: 16
D: -
size: few
V: TRBV11-3
J: TRBJ2-2
CDR3: CASSLVSGEYTGELFF
DNA: TGTGCCAGCAGCTTAGTATCAGGGGAGTACACCGGGGAGCTGTTTTTT

length: 15
D: -
size: -
V: TRBV6-1
J: TRBJ2-2
CDR3: CASSRDGPTPGELFF
DNA: TGTGCCAGCAGTCGGGACGGACCAACGCCCGGGGAGCTGTTTTTT

length: 17
D: TRBD1
size: -
V: TRBV7-2
J: TRBJ2-2
CDR3: CASSFPSGTGNTGELFF
DNA: TGTGCCAGCAGCTTTCCTTCCGGGACAGGGAACACCGGGGAGCTGTTTTTT

length: 12
D: -
size: few
V: TRBV7-9
J: TRBJ2-5
CDR3: CASSLDGQGVNF
DNA: TGTGCCAGCAGCTTAGACGGGCAGGGAGTAAACTTC

length: 20
D: TRBD2
size: few
V: TRBV7-8
J: TRBJ2-3
CDR3: CASSFLLAGGVYESTDTQYF
DNA: TGTGCCAGCAGCTTTTTACTAGCGGGGGGCGTATATGAAAGCACAGATACGCAGTATTTT

length: 16
D: -
size: few
V: TRBV7-6
J: TRBJ1-4
CDR3: CASSMPTQATNEKLFF
DNA: TGTGCCAGCAGCATGCCGACCCAAGCAACTAATGAAAAACTGTTTTTT

length: 13
D: -
size: few
V: TRBV7-8
J: TRBJ2-3
CDR3: CASSFPSGDTQYF
DNA: TGTGCCAGCAGCTTCCCATCCGGAGATACGCAGTATTTT

length: 15
D: TRBD1
size: -
V: TRBV4-2
J: TRBJ2-7
CDR3: CASSPWGQGADEQYF
DNA: TGTGCCAGCAGCCCATGGGGACAGGGGGCGGATGAGCAGTACTTC

length: 15
D: -
size: few
V: TRBV2
J: TRBJ1-3
CDR3: CASRTEGGLGNTIYF
DNA: TGTGCCAGCAGGACGGAAGGGGGACTTGGAAACACCATATATTTT

length: 14
D: TRBD1
size: few
V: TRBV6-5
J: TRBJ2-2
CDR3: CASKPGQSTGELFF
DNA: TGTGCCAGCAAACCGGGACAGTCCACCGGGGAGCTGTTTTTT

length: 13
D: -
size: few
V: TRBV28
J: TRBJ1-2
CDR3: CASSFSPNYGYTF
DNA: TGTGCCAGCAGTTTCAGCCCGAACTATGGCTACACCTTC

length: 12
D: -
size: -
V: TRBV12-3/TRBV12-4
J: TRBJ2-7
CDR3: CASSSPIYEQYF
DNA: TGTGCCAGCAGTTCACCGATCTACGAGCAGTACTTC

length: 12
D: -
size: few
V: TRBV5-1
J: TRBJ2-1
CDR3: CASSFGLGEQFF
DNA: TGCGCCAGCAGCTTTGGACTGGGTGAGCAGTTCTTC

length: 16
D: -
size: many
V: TRBV12-3/TRBV12-4
J: TRBJ2-1
CDR3: CASSLVGTLSYNEQFF
DNA: TGTGCCAGCAGTTTAGTGGGGACACTCTCCTACAATGAGCAGTTCTTC

length: 13
D: TRBD2
size: few
V: TRBV7-8
J: TRBJ2-5
CDR3: CASGRGDQETQYF
DNA: TGTGCCAGCGGGCGGGGGGACCAAGAGACCCAGTACTTC

length: 12
D: -
size: -
V: TRBV7-6
J: TRBJ1-1
CDR3: CASSFDLLEAFF
DNA: TGTGCCAGCAGCTTTGACCTTCTTGAAGCTTTCTTT

length: 19
D: -
size: -
V: TRBV7-8
J: TRBJ2-4
CDR3: CASSLGLGVGPLAKNIQYF
DNA: TGTGCCAGCAGCTTAGGATTGGGGGTGGGACCCTTAGCCAAAAACATTCAGTACTTC

length: 15
D: TRBD1
size: -
V: TRBV7-2
J: TRBJ2-2
CDR3: CASSPGTGGTGELFF
DNA: TGTGCCAGCAGCCCCGGGACAGGGGGCACCGGGGAGCTGTTTTTT

length: 9
D: -
size: few
V: TRBV2
J: TRBJ1-1
CDR3: CASSREAFF
DNA: TGTGCCAGCAGCAGGGAAGCTTTCTTT

length: 14
D: TRBD1
size: -
V: TRBV7-9
J: TRBJ1-6
CDR3: CASSRGTGGSPLHF
DNA: TGTGCCAGCAGCCGAGGGACAGGAGGATCACCCCTCCACTTT

length: 15
D: -
size: -
V: TRBV7-8
J: TRBJ1-5
CDR3: CASSHGTAVHQPQHF
DNA: TGTGCCAGCAGTCATGGGACGGCGGTCCATCAGCCCCAGCATTTT

length: 14
D: -
size: many
V: TRBV7-9
J: TRBJ1-6
CDR3: CASSPGGAKSPLHF
DNA: TGTGCCAGCAGCCCCGGAGGGGCCAAATCACCCCTCCACTTT